This T cell receptor beta chain was retrieved from a study of blood T cell repertoires in COVID-19. Looking at the study overall: Sample material is recorded as cDNA or gDNA derived from T cells, B-cell-depleted T cells, or PBMCs.

Those enrolled, adults aged about 18 to 89 years, came from around 25 US areas. Germline lookup yields CDR1 MNHEY and CDR2 SVGAGI. This CDR3 is built from 13 residues. V was cut by 2 bases and J by 9 bases, with 11 bases left in between. Produced via immunoSEQ multiplex PCR; TCRdb's table is partial and in-frame only. The sample yields 250,000 to 300,000 clones, around 81% seen once. The gene calls are TRBV6-5 and TRBJ2-4; D may be TRBD2 (5 bases). This clonotype originated in a man aged 50-59 years who had recovered from COVID-19. The sample comprised PBMCs or T cells enriched from blood (not recorded which). CDR3 bases: TGTGCCAGCAGTTACGAGGGTAGTAGCATTCAGTACTTC. Encoded protein: CASSYEGSSIQYF.